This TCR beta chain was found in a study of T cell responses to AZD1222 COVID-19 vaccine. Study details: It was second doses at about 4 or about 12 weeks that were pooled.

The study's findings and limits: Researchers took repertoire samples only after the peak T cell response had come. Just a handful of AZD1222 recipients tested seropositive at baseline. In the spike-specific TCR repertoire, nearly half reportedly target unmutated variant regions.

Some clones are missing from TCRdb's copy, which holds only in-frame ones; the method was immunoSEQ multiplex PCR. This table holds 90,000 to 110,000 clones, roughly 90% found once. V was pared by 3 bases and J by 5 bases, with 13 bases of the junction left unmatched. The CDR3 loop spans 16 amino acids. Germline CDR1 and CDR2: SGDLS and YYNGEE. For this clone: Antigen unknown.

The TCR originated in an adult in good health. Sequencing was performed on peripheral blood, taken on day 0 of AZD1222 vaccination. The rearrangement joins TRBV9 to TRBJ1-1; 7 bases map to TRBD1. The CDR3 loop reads CASSDRQGLGGTEAFF. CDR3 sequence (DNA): TGTGCCAGCAGCGACCGACAGGGACTAGGCGGGACTGAAGCTTTCTTT.